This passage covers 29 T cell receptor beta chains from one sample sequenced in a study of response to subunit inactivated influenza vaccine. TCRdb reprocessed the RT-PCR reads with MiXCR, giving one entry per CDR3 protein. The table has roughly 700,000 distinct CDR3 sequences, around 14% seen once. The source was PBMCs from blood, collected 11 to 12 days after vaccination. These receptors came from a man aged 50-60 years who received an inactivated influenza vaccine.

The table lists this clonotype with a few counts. CDR3 coding DNA: TGTGCCAGCAGTAGGGACAGTCTCGTCCTGGAGACCCAGTACTTC. Its translation: CASSRDSLVLETQYF. This chain links TRBV12-3 or TRBV12-4 with TRBJ2-5, with TRBD1 matching 7 bases. The CDR3 totals 15 residues. The V segment lost 5 bases and the J segment 5 bases; nucleotides outside the gene matches: 11.

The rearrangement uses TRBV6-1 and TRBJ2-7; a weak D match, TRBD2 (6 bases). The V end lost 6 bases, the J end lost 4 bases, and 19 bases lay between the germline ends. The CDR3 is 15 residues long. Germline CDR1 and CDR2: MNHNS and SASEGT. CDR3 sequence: CASSVEVGRGYEQYF. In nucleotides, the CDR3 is TGTGCCAGCAGCGTAGAAGTGGGACGGGGGTACGAGCAGTACTTC.

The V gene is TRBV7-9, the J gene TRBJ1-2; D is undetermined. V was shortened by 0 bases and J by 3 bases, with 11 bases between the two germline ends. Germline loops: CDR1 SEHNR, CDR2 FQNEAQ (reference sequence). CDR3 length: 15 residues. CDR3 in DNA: TGTGCCAGCAGCTTAGCTCTCCAGGCTGACTATGGCTACACCTTC. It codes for CASSLALQADYGYTF.

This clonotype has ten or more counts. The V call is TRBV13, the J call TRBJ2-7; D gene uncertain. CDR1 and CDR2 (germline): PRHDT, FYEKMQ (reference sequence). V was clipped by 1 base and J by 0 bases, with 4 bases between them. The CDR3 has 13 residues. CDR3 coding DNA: TGTGCCAGCAGCTTAGAGCACTCCTACGAGCAGTACTTC. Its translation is CASSLEHSYEQYF.

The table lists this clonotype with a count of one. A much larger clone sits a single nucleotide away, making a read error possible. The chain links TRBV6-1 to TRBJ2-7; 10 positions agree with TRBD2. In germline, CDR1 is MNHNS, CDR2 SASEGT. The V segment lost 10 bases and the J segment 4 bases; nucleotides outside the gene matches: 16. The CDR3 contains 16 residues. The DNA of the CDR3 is TGTGCCACCACGCCGATAGCGGGGGGCTCCGGATACGAGCAGTACTTC. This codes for CATTPIAGGSGYEQYF.

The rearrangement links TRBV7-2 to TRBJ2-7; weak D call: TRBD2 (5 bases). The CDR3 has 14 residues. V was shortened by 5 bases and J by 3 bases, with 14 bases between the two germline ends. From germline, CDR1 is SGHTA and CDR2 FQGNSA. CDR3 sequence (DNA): TGTGCCAGCAGCCAGAGGGCCGGGAACTACGAGCAGTACTTC. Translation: CASSQRAGNYEQYF. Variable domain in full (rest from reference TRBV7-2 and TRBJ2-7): GAGVSQSPSNKVTEKGKDVELRCDPISGHTALYWYRQSLGQGLEFLIYFQGNSAPDKSGLPSDRFSAERTGGSVSTLTIQRTQQEDSAVYLCASSQRAGNYEQYFGPGTRLTVT.

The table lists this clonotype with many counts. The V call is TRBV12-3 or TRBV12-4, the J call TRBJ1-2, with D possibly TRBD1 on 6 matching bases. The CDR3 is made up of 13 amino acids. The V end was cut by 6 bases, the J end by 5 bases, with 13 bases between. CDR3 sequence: CASSSTGSYGYTF. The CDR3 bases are TGTGCCAGCAGCTCAACAGGGAGTTATGGCTACACCTTC.

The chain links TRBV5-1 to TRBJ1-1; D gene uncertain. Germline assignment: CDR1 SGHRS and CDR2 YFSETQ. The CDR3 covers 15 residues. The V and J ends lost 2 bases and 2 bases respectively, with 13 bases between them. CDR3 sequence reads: CASSLFGESNTEAFF. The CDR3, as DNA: TGCGCCAGCAGCTTATTTGGGGAAAGTAACACTGAAGCTTTCTTT.

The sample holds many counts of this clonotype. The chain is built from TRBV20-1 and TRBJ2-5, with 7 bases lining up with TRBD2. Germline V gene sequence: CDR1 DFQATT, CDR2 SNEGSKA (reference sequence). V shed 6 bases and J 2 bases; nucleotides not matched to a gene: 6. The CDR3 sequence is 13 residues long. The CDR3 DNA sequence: TGCAGTGCACTCCGGGGGGTACAAGAGACCCAGTACTTC. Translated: CSALRGVQETQYF.

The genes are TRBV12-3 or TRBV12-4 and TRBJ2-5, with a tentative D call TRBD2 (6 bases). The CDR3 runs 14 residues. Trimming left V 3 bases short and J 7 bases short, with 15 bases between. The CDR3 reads CASSFGGGGRTQYF. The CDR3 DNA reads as TGTGCCAGCAGTTTTGGGGGTGGGGGGAGGACCCAGTACTTC.

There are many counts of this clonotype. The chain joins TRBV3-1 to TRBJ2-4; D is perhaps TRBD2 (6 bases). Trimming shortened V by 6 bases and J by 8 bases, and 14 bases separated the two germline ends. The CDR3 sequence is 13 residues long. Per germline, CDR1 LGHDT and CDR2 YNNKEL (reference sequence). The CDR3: CASRAPSSDIQYF. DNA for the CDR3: TGTGCCAGCAGAGCCCCGTCTAGCGACATTCAGTACTTC.

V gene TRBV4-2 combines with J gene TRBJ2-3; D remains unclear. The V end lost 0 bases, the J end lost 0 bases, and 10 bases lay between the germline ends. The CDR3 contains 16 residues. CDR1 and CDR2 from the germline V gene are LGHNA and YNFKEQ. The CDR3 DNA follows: TGTGCCAGCAGCCAAGATAGGGTCCATAGCACAGATACGCAGTATTTT. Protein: CASSQDRVHSTDTQYF.

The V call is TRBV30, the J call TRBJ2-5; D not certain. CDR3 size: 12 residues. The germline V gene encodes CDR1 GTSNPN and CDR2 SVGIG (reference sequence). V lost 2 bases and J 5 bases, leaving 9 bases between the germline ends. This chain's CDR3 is CAWSNTAETQYF. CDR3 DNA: TGTGCCTGGAGTAACACCGCGGAGACCCAGTACTTC.

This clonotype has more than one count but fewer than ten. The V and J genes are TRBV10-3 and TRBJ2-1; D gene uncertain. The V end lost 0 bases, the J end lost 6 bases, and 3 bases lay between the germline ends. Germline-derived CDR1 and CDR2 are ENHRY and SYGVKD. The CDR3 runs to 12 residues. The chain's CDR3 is CAISESGNEQFF. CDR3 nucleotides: TGTGCCATCAGTGAGTCGGGCAATGAGCAGTTCTTC.

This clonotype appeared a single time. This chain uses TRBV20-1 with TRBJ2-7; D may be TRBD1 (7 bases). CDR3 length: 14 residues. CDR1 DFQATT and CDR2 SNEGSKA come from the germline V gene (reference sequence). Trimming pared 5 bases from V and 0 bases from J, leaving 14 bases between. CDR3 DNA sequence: TGCAGTGCTGGGGGGACAGTTAGCTCCTACGAGCAGTACTTC. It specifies CSAGGTVSSYEQYF.

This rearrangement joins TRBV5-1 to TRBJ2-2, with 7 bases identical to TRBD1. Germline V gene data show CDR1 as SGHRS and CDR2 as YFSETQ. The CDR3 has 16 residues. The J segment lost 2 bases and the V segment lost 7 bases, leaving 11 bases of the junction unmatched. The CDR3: CASSDRARPNTGELFF. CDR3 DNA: TGCGCCAGCTCCGACAGGGCGCGTCCTAACACCGGGGAGCTGTTTTTT. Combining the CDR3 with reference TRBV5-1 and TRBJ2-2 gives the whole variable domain KAGVTQTPRYLIKTRGQQVTLSCSPISGHRSVSWYQQTPGQGLQFLFEYFSETQRNKGNFPGRFSGRQFSNSRSEMNVSTLELGDSALYLCASSDRARPNTGELFFGEGSRLTVL.

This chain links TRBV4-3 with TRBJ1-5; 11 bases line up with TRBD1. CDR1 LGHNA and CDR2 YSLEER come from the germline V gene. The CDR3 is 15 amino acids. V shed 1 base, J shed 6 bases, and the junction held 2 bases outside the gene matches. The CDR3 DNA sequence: TGCGCCAGCAGCCAAGGGACAGGGGGCAGTCAGCCCCAGCATTTT. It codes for CASSQGTGGSQPQHF.

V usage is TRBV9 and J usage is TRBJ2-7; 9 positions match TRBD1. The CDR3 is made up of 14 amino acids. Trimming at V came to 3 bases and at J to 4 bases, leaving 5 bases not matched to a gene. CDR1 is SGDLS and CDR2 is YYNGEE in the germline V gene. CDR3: CASSARDREYEQYF. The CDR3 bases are TGTGCCAGCAGCGCCCGGGACAGGGAGTACGAGCAGTACTTC.

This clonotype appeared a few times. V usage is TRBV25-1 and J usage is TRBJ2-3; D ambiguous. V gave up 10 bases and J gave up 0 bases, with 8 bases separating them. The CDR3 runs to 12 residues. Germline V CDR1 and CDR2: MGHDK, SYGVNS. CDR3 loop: CATTTSTDTQYF. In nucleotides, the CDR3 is TGTGCCACGACGACAAGCACAGATACGCAGTATTTT.

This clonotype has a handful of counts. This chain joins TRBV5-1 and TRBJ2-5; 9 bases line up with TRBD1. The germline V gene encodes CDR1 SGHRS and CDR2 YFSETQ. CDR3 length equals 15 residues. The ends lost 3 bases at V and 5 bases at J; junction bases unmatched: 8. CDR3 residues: CASSSRQGGGETQYF. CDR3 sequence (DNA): TGCGCCAGCAGCTCCCGACAGGGGGGTGGCGAGACCCAGTACTTC.

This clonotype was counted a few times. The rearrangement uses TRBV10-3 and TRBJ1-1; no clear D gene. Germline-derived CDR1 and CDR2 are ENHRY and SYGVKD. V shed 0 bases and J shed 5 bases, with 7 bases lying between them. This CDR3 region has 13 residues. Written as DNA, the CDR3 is TGTGCCATCAGTGAGTCGGGTGGGACTGAAGCTTTCTTT. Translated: CAISESGGTEAFF.

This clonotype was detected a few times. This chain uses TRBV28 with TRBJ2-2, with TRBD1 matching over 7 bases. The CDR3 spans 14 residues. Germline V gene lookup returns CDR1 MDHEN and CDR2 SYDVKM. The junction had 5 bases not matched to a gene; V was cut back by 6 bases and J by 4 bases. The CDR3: CASRTTGSTGELFF. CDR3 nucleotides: TGTGCCAGCAGAACGACAGGGAGCACCGGGGAGCTGTTTTTT.

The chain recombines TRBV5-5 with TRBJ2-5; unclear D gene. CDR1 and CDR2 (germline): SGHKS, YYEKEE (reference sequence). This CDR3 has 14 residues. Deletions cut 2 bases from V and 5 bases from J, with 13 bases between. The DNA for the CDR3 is TGTGCCAGCAGCTTTGTGTCGGTTGTGGAGACCCAGTACTTC. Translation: CASSFVSVVETQYF.

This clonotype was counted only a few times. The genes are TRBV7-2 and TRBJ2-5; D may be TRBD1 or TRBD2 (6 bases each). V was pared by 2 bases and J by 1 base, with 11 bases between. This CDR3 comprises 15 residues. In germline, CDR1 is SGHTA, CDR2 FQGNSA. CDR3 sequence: CASSLPGAFQETQYF. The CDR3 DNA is TGTGCCAGCAGCTTACCGGGGGCCTTCCAAGAGACCCAGTACTTC.

DNA of the CDR3: TGTGCCAGCAGTTACCAACAGACTCCCGGGCAGTACTTC. Residues: CASSYQQTPGQYF. The chain uses TRBV6-6 and TRBJ2-7; D remains ambiguous. The CDR3 spans 13 residues. V lost 2 bases to trimming and J lost 9 bases, with 14 bases between them. Germline assignment: CDR1 MNHNY and CDR2 SVGAGI (reference sequence).

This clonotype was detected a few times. The CDR3 nucleotides are TGTGCCAGCAGCCTGGGGGGCATAAGAACTGAAGCTTTCTTT. Translating gives CASSLGGIRTEAFF. The rearrangement joins TRBV7-9 to TRBJ1-1, with D perhaps TRBD1 (6 bases). Trimming pared 5 bases from V and 5 bases from J, leaving 15 bases between. The CDR3 contains 14 residues. Germline CDR1 reads SEHNR; CDR2 reads FQNEAQ (reference sequence).

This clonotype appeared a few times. The CDR3 nucleotides are TGCAGCGCTGCCCGGGACTCTGGAAACACCATATATTTT. It is translated as CSAARDSGNTIYF. The rearrangement links TRBV29-1 to TRBJ1-3; D is unclear. V was cut by 7 bases and J by 0 bases, with 10 bases left in between. The length of the CDR3 is 13 residues. Germline values: CDR1 SQVTM, CDR2 ANQGSEA.

CDR3 amino acids: CASSRDYLSYNEQFF. CDR3 DNA: TGTGCCAGCAGCCGAGACTACCTCTCCTACAATGAGCAGTTCTTC. This sequence joins TRBV3-1 and TRBJ2-1, with a possible D match to TRBD2 (5 bases). The V and J ends lost 4 bases and 0 bases respectively, with 10 bases between them. Germline-derived CDR1 and CDR2 are LGHDT and YNNKEL (reference sequence). The CDR3 is made up of 15 amino acids.

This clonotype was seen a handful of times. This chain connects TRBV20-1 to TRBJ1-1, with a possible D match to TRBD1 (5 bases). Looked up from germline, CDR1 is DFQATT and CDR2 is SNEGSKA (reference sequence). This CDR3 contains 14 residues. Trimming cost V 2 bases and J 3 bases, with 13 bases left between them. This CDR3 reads CSARSARAYTEAFF. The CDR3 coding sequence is TGCAGTGCTAGATCCGCCAGGGCTTACACTGAAGCTTTCTTT.